This T cell receptor beta chain was sequenced during a study of blood T cell repertoires in COVID-19. Whole-study context: In each case, the material was cDNA or gDNA derived from T cells, B-cell-depleted T cells, or PBMCs.

The protocol was immunoSEQ multiplex PCR, while the TCRdb copy is restricted to in-frame clones and leaves out a portion. The top ten clones hold about 6.6% of a sample with under 200,000 clones, roughly 90% of them seen once. Those who participated ranged in age from about 18 to 89 years and resided in roughly 26 US areas. Participant reports of clinical history set cohort assignment. The trim removed 6 bases at V and 2 bases at J, leaving 13 bases unmatched. The CDR3 has 16 amino acids. Germline CDR1 is SGHRS and CDR2 is YFSETQ. Source material: PBMCs or T cells enriched from blood (not recorded which). V gene TRBV5-1 combines with J gene TRBJ2-5; TRBD2 matches at 7 bases. The sequence was obtained from a woman aged 45-65 years who had recovered from COVID-19. The CDR3, as DNA: TGCGCCAGCAAGCGGGAAGGGTGGCAGAGACAAGAGACCCAGTACTTC. This sequence encodes CASKREGWQRQETQYF.